The clone carrying this T cell receptor beta chain ranks as medium-sized (0.01 to 0.1%). Antigen: not known. Amplification of TCR beta CDR3 was performed by multiplex PCR with 32 V and 13 J primers. TCRdb reprocessed the multiplex PCR reads with MiXCR, giving one entry per CDR3 protein. The data hold some 2,500 distinct CDR3 sequences, with roughly 25% observed a single time. The sample belongs to a study of immune heterogeneity within non-small cell lung tumors. The overall study: Among the tumors, 4 were squamous cell carcinomas, about 10 were non-squamous carcinomas and 1 was not otherwise specified. Overall study findings and caveats: With an R of 0.3 to 0.4, local T-cell clonality correlated moderately but significantly with local tumor mutational burden.

Samples each supplied approximately 600 ng of bulk tumor genomic DNA as template. Biopsies that were spaced far apart were taken, several per primary tumor, during surgery. Curative surgery was undertaken by patients, who had untreated, newly diagnosed non-small cell lung cancer. Study donors were patients with a new diagnosis of non-small cell lung cancer who underwent surgery with curative intent. This CDR3 is 15 amino acids long. Germline V lookup: CDR1 SNHLY, CDR2 FYNNEI. Trimming cost V 6 bases and J 3 bases, with 15 bases left between them. Sample: lung tumor tissue. The clonotype comes from a man aged 40-49 years with non-small cell lung cancer. The rearrangement links TRBV2 to TRBJ1-5; TRBD1 is a possible D gene (6 bases). The CDR3 nucleotides read TGTGCCAGCAGCCCCTCAGGGGTGCTCAATCAGCCCCAGCATTTT. As protein: CASSPSGVLNQPQHF.